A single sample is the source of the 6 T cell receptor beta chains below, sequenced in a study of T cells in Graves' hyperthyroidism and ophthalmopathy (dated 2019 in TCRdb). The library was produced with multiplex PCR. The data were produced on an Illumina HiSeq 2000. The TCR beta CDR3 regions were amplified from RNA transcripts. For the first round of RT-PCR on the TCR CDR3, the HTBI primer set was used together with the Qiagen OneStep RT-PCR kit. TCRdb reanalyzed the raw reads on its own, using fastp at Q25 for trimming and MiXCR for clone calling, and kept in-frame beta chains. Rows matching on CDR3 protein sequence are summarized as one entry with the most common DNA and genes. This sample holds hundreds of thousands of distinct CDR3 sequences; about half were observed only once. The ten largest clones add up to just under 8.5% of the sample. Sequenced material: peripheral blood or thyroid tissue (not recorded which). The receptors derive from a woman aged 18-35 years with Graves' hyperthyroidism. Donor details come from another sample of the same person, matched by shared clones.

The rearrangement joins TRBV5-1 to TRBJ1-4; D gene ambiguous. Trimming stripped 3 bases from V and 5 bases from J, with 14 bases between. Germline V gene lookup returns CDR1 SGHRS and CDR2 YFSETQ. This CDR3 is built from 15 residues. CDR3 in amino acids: CASSSLGLENEKLFF. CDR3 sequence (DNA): TGCGCCAGCAGCTCCTTAGGACTGGAGAATGAAAAACTGTTTTTT.

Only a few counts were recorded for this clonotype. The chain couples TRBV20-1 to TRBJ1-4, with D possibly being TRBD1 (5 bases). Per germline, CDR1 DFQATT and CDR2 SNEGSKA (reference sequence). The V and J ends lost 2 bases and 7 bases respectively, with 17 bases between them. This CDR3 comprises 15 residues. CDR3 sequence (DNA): TGCAGTGCTAGAATAAGGTGGCAGGGTAGTGAAAAACTGTTTTTT. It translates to CSARIRWQGSEKLFF.

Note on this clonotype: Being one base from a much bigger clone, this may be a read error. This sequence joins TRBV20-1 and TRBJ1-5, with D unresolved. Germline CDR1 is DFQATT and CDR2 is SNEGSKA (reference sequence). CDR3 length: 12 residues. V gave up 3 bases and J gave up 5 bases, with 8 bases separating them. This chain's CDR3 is CSARGWDQPQHF. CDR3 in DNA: TGCAGTGCTAGGGGTTGGGATCAGCCCCAGCATTTT.

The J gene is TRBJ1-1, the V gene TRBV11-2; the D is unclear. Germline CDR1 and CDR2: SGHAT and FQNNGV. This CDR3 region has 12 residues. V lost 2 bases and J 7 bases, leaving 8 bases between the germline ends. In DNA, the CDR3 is TGTGCCAGCAGCTTAACGGGGTTTGAAGCTTTCTTT. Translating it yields CASSLTGFEAFF.

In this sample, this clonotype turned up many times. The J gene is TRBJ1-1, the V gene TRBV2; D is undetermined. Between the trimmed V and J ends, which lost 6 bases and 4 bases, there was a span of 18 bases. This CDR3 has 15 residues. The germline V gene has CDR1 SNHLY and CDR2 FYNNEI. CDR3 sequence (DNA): TGTGCCAGCAGCCGCACTACACCGGGCGTCACTGAAGCTTTCTTT. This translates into CASSRTTPGVTEAFF.

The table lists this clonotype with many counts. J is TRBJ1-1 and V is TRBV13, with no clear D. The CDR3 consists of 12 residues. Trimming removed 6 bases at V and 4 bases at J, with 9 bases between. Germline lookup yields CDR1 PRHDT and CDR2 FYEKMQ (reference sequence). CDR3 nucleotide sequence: TGTGCCAGCAGGCCGGACGGCACTGAAGCTTTCTTT. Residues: CASRPDGTEAFF.